The subject of this entry is one T cell receptor beta chain. There is no known antigen for this receptor. Base qualities are not at hand, and no much larger clone is one base apart. TCRbeta CDR3 regions were amplified from genomic DNA by means of the immunoSEQ Assay, a bias-controlled multiplex PCR. The authors' pipeline ran thus. Nucleated cell counts per sample were estimated from amplification of reference gene primers within the assay. To quantify the absolute abundance of each unique TCRbeta CDR3 rearrangement, sequence reads were collapsed and filtered. Productive Simpson clonality was computed per sample as the square root of Simpson's diversity index over productive rearrangements. Entries here come from immuneACCESS through TCRdb and include only in-frame sequences with V and J called. Some clones fail to appear in such tables; in the studies checked, an unresolved V gene covers under half of the shortfall, and the cause of the remainder is unknown. D and trimming come from the DNA, and the V and J calls and clone size come from that table. The sample includes 35,000 to 50,000 clones, with 86% observed a single time. The ten largest clones take up about 8.6% of the sample.

This sample was taken from a study of blood T cell repertoires in COVID-19 (TCRdb year 2020). Background on the whole study: Samples covering the acute and convalescent phases of COVID-19 were provided by collaborators in the United States, Italy and Spain. The material from the prospective study consisted of cDNA or gDNA derived from T cells, B-cell-depleted T cells, or PBMCs. Deeply sampled blood TCRbeta repertoires from subjects exposed to, actively infected with, or recovered from COVID-19 were included in the dataset. The repertoires were released in a freely available public database intended as a resource for research on the immune response to SARS-CoV-2. Samples were obtained from the ongoing ImmuneRACE study (first 160 participants) and from some 1,200 subjects provided by 6 global collaborators. Nearly every sample came with metadata listing a de-identified subject ID, COVID-19 status, age in years and sex. HLA class I and class II types, where available, came from metadata supplied by the sample provider rather than from assay-based typing. Paper-wide results and their limitations: How much clinical and demographic metadata was included differed by source and by participant, and the metadata was provided uncurated.

Each collaborating institution followed its own protocols to collect whole blood in K2EDTA tubes. For TCRbeta analysis, collaborators shipped samples in one of three forms: frozen whole blood, isolated PBMCs, or DNA extracted from either of those sample types. The germline V gene yields MDHEN for CDR1 and SYDVKM for CDR2. Measured from the cysteine to the phenylalanine, the CDR3 is 14 residues long. Just the 42-base CDR3 DNA is kept, in frame starting at base 1. Trimming leaves V shorter by 6 bases and J shorter by 4 bases, with the junction holding 7 bases beyond the gene matches. The sequencing input was peripheral blood. The clonotype originates from a man aged 60-69 years with active COVID-19. The V gene is TRBV28 and the J gene is TRBJ1-2; 8 bases in between match TRBD1. The CDR3 in this case is CASSQIGTGYGYTF. At the DNA level, the sequence is TGTGCCAGCAGCCAGATAGGGACAGGCTATGGCTACACCTTC.